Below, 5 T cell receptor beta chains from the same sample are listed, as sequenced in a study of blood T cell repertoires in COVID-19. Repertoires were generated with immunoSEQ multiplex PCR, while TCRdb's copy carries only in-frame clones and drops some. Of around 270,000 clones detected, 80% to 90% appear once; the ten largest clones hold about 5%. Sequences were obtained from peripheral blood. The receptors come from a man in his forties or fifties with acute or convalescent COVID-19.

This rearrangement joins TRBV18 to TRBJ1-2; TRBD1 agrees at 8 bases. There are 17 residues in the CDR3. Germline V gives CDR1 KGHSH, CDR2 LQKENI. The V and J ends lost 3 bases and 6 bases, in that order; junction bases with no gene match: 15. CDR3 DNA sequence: TGTGCCAGCTCACCCAGTCCGGGCGACAGGGGCGGCGATGGCTACACCTTC. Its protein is CASSPSPGDRGGDGYTF.

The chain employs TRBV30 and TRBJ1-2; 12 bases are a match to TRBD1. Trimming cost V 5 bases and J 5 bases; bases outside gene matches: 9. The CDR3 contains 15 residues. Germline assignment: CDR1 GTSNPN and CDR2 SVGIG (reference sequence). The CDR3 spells CAWSVGTGGLYGYTF. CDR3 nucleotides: TGTGCCTGGTCGGTTGGGACAGGGGGCTTGTATGGCTACACCTTC.

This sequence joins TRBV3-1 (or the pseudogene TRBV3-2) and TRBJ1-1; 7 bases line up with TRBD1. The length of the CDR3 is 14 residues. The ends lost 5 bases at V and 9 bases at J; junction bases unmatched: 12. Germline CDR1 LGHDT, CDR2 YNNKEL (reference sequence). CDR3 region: CASSSRPTGSKAFF. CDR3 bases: TGTGCCAGCAGCTCTCGACCGACAGGGTCTAAAGCTTTCTTT.

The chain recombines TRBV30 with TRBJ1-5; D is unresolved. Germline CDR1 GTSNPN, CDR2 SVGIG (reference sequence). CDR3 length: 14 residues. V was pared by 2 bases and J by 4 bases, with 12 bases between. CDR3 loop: CAWSRRGGNQPQHF. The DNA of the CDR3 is TGTGCCTGGAGTCGGCGGGGAGGGAATCAGCCCCAGCATTTT.

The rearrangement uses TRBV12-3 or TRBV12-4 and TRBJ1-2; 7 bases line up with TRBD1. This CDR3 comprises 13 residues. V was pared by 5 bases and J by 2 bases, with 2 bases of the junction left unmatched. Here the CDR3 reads CASSPTGNYGYTF. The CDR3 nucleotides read TGTGCCAGCAGTCCGACAGGGAACTATGGCTACACCTTC.